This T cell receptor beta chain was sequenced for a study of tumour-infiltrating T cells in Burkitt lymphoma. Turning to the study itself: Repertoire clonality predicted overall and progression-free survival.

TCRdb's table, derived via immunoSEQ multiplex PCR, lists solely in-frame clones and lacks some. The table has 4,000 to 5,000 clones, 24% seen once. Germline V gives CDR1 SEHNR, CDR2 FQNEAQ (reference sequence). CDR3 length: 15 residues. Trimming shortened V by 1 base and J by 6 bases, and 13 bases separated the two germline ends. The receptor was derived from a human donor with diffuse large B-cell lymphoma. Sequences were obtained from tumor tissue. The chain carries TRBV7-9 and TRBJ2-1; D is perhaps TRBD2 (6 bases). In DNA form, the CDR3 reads TGTGCCAGCAGCTTAGTTGGGGGAGGAACCAATGAGCAGTTCTTC. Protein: CASSLVGGGTNEQFF.